This T cell receptor beta chain was sequenced during a study of T cell changes during pregnancy in multiple sclerosis. Some clones are missing from TCRdb's copy, which holds only in-frame ones; the method was immunoSEQ multiplex PCR. The sample includes tens of thousands of clones, roughly 90% of them seen just once. In this sample, this clone turned up once. In germline, CDR1 is SGHVS, CDR2 FQNEAQ. The CDR3 is 14 residues long. The trim removed 4 bases at V and 9 bases at J, leaving 7 bases unmatched. This specimen consisted of peripheral blood, obtained in the first trimester of pregnancy. The TCR comes from a female donor in good health, enrolled as a control in a pregnancy study. The chain is built from TRBV7-8 and TRBJ1-4; 8 bases are a match to TRBD1. CDR3 in amino acids: CASSYAGQAQKLFF. The CDR3 nucleotides read TGTGCCAGCAGCTACGCGGGACAGGCCCAAAAACTGTTTTTT.